A single sample gave rise to the 19 T cell receptor beta chains below, sequenced in a study of early T cells in non-severe SARS-CoV-2 infection. TCRdb reprocessed the 5' RACE reads via MiXCR and lists one record per CDR3 protein. The sample has 50,000 to 55,000 distinct CDR3 sequences, roughly 9.2% seen once; the top ten hold roughly 4%. Sequencing used whole blood. All receptors come from an adult who was a healthcare worker with PCR-confirmed SARS-CoV-2 infection or an uninfected control (not recorded which).

Many counts were recorded for this clonotype. V is TRBV6-2 or TRBV6-3 and J is TRBJ2-3; 7 bases match TRBD2. The CDR3 has 14 residues. Looked up from germline, CDR1 is MNHEY and CDR2 is SVGEGT. V lost 8 bases and J lost 3; bases outside the gene matches: 8. DNA for the CDR3: TGTGCCAGCTTAAACGGGCGGGAGACAGATACGCAGTATTTT. It yields the protein CASLNGRETDTQYF.

This clonotype has at least ten counts. This chain uses TRBV20-1 with TRBJ2-2; D gene unclear. The germline V gene has CDR1 DFQATT and CDR2 SNEGSKA (reference sequence). The CDR3 is made up of 13 amino acids. V lost 1 base, J lost 7 bases, and 10 bases lay in between. The CDR3 here is CSARVGSVGELFF. In DNA, the CDR3 is TGCAGTGCTAGAGTTGGGTCTGTCGGGGAGCTGTTTTTT.

This clonotype has ten or more counts. This sequence joins TRBV29-1 and TRBJ2-7; unclear D gene. This CDR3 is built from 12 residues. CDR1 and CDR2 from the germline V gene are SQVTM and ANQGSEA. Trimming took 4 bases from V and 2 from J, leaving 9 bases between them. The CDR3 nucleotides are TGCAGCGTTGCCTCATTGCCCTACGAGCAGTACTTC. It codes for CSVASLPYEQYF.

The V call is TRBV7-2, the J call TRBJ1-4; the D gene is possibly TRBD1 (5 bases). Germline lookup yields CDR1 SGHTA and CDR2 FQGNSA. This CDR3 has 14 amino acids. V lost 3 bases to trimming and J lost 10 bases, with 15 bases between them. CDR3 coding DNA: TGTGCCAGCAGCTTCGCGGGACGACCCCGAAAACTGTTTTTT. Protein: CASSFAGRPRKLFF.

V gene TRBV9 combines with J gene TRBJ2-7, with a possible D match to TRBD1 (5 bases). The CDR3 sequence is 14 residues long. CDR1 and CDR2 (germline): SGDLS, YYNGEE. Trimming left V 4 bases short and J 2 bases short, with 13 bases between. The CDR3 here is CASSFREGPYEQYF. CDR3 DNA sequence: TGTGCCAGCAGCTTCAGGGAAGGGCCCTACGAGCAGTACTTC.

Turning to this clonotype: A read error is possible here, since a much larger clone lies one base away. The chain links TRBV7-2 to TRBJ2-5, with 8 nucleotides matching TRBD2. Germline V gene lookup returns CDR1 SGHTA and CDR2 FQGNSA. This CDR3 has 16 residues. Germline trimming cut 0 bases from V and 6 bases from J; bases unmatched to any gene: 9. DNA for the CDR3: TGTGCCAGCAGCTTAGCCGTTGCGGGAGGTCAACAGACCCAGTACTTC. Encoded protein: CASSLAVAGGQQTQYF.

Many counts were recorded for this clonotype. V gene TRBV6-1 combines with J gene TRBJ2-5, with 9 bases fitting TRBD1. From germline, CDR1 is MNHNS and CDR2 SASEGT. The junction had 6 bases not matched to a gene; V was cut back by 6 bases and J by 4 bases. CDR3 length: 14 amino acids. CDR3 region: CASRGTGFGETQYF. CDR3 DNA: TGTGCCAGCAGGGGGACAGGGTTCGGAGAGACCCAGTACTTC.

This clonotype has a count of ten or more. The V gene is TRBV7-9, the J gene TRBJ2-3; the D gene is possibly TRBD2 (7 bases). From germline, CDR1 is SEHNR and CDR2 FQNEAQ (reference sequence). V lost 4 bases, J lost 6 bases, and 20 bases lay in between. The CDR3 runs 16 residues. The CDR3 DNA is TGTGCCAGCAGCTCCAGCTGGGGGGGCCAGAGGGATACGCAGTATTTT. Protein sequence: CASSSSWGGQRDTQYF. The whole variable domain, remainder taken from reference TRBV7-9 and TRBJ2-3, is DTGVSQNPRHKITKRGQNVTFRCDPISEHNRLYWYRQTLGQGPEFLTYFQNEAQLEKSRLLSDRFSAERPKGSFSTLEIQRTEQGDSAMYLCASSSSWGGQRDTQYFGPGTRLTVL.

The chain couples TRBV3-1 to TRBJ1-5; D is unresolved. Germline V gene lookup returns CDR1 LGHDT and CDR2 YNNKEL (reference sequence). Trimming took off 3 bases at V and 0 bases at J, with 6 bases between the two ends. The CDR3 length is 14 residues. The CDR3 loop reads CASSQGHSNQPQHF. In DNA, the CDR3 is TGTGCCAGCAGCCAGGGCCATAGCAATCAGCCCCAGCATTTT.

In this sample, this clonotype turned up many times. The V call is TRBV7-6, the J call TRBJ2-5; D gene uncertain. Per the germline V gene, CDR1 is SGHVS and CDR2 is FNYEAQ. Trimming pared 0 bases from V and 8 bases from J, leaving 13 bases between. CDR3 length equals 14 residues. CDR3 sequence (DNA): TGTGCCAGCAGCTTAGCGGGTGGCCGCGATACCCAGTACTTC. It is translated as CASSLAGGRDTQYF.

The chain is built from TRBV29-1 and TRBJ1-2, with TRBD1 matching 12 bases. J was trimmed by 8 bases and V by 6 bases; bases with no gene match: 4. Looked up from germline, CDR1 is SQVTM and CDR2 is ANQGSEA. The CDR3 has 12 residues. The CDR3 region has the DNA TGCAGCGTGGGGGACAGGGGGCAAGGCTACACCTTC. As protein: CSVGDRGQGYTF.

The chain recombines TRBV20-1 with TRBJ2-3, with TRBD2 as a possible D gene (6 bases). V lost 3 bases to trimming and J lost 7 bases, with 8 bases between them. From germline, CDR1 is DFQATT and CDR2 SNEGSKA (reference sequence). The CDR3 runs to 11 residues. CDR3 coding DNA: TGCAGTGCTAGTAGCGGTTATACGCAGTATTTT. Translation: CSASSGYTQYF.

This clonotype was counted ten times or more. The chain joins TRBV7-9 to TRBJ2-3; tentative D call: TRBD2 (5 bases). The germline V gene has CDR1 SEHNR and CDR2 FQNEAQ (reference sequence). The CDR3 totals 14 residues. The ends were cut back, 0 bases at V and 1 base at J, with 5 bases in the middle. CDR3 residues: CASSLARGTDTQYF. The CDR3 coding sequence is TGTGCCAGCAGCTTAGCGAGGGGCACAGATACGCAGTATTTT.

This clonotype was observed at least ten times. The rearrangement links TRBV2 to TRBJ2-7; tentatively, D is TRBD1 (6 bases). CDR3 size: 14 residues. Trimming took off 7 bases at V and 7 bases at J, with 20 bases between the two ends. Germline V gives CDR1 SNHLY, CDR2 FYNNEI. The CDR3 coding sequence is TGTGCCAGCATCCTTGGGACAAGTCGCAGTGAGCAGTACTTC. Translating gives CASILGTSRSEQYF. Filled out from reference TRBV2 and TRBJ2-7, the complete variable domain reads EPEVTQTPSHQVTQMGQEVILRCVPISNHLYFYWYRQILGQKVEFLVSFYNNEISEKSEIFDDQFSVERPDGSNFTLKIRSTKLEDSAMYFCASILGTSRSEQYFGPGTRLTVT.

Ten or more counts support this clonotype. The chain is built from TRBV7-9 and TRBJ1-2, with D uncertain. The ends were cut back, 1 base at V and 7 bases at J, with 16 bases in the middle. The germline V gene has CDR1 SEHNR and CDR2 FQNEAQ (reference sequence). The CDR3 consists of 15 residues. CDR3 bases: TGTGCCAGCAGCTTAGGCTCCGGGTATACGCTTGGCTACACCTTC. It codes for CASSLGSGYTLGYTF. Full variable domain (rest looked up from reference TRBV7-9 and TRBJ1-2): DTGVSQNPRHKITKRGQNVTFRCDPISEHNRLYWYRQTLGQGPEFLTYFQNEAQLEKSRLLSDRFSAERPKGSFSTLEIQRTEQGDSAMYLCASSLGSGYTLGYTFGSGTRLTVV.

This clonotype was detected many times. The J gene is TRBJ2-1, the V gene TRBV20-1; TRBD2 aligns across 15 bases. The germline V gene encodes CDR1 DFQATT and CDR2 SNEGSKA (reference sequence). The CDR3 covers 15 residues. Trimming at V came to 5 bases and at J to 6 bases, leaving 5 bases not matched to a gene. The CDR3, as DNA: TGCAGTGCTCGTAGGACTAGCGGGGGGGCCAATGAGCAGTTCTTC. It yields the protein CSARRTSGGANEQFF.

A few counts support this clonotype. V usage is TRBV20-1 and J usage is TRBJ2-5; weak D call: TRBD1 (5 bases). Germline CDR1 reads DFQATT; CDR2 reads SNEGSKA (reference sequence). There are 11 residues in the CDR3. V lost 5 bases and J lost 2, with 6 bases in between. CDR3 nucleotides: TGCAGTGCTGACAGACAAGAGACCCAGTACTTC. Translated: CSADRQETQYF.

The chain links TRBV4-1 to TRBJ2-7; 11 nucleotides align to TRBD2. V was clipped by 1 base and J by 6 bases; unmatched bases: 5. CDR3 length equals 15 residues. Germline CDR1 is MGHRA and CDR2 is YSYEKL. In DNA, the CDR3 is TGCGCCAGCAGCCAAGTACTAGCGGGAGACCTCGAGCAGTACTTC. This codes for CASSQVLAGDLEQYF.

Ten or more counts support this clonotype. This chain uses TRBV12-3 or TRBV12-4 with TRBJ2-2; no firm D call. The CDR3 spans 12 residues. V shed 6 bases and J shed 6 bases, with 8 bases lying between them. Here the CDR3 reads CASRIWPGELFF. CDR3 in DNA: TGTGCCAGCAGAATCTGGCCCGGGGAGCTGTTTTTT.